These 32 T cell receptor beta chains were sequenced from one sample in a study of control samples from healthy donors and cancer patients. Sequencing was performed with immunoSEQ multiplex PCR; in TCRdb, only in-frame clones are kept and a portion is missing. The data hold 140,000 to 150,000 clones, with approximately 88% observed a single time. The sequencing sample was made of blood. The receptors shown here come from a man under 40 in good health.

The chain joins TRBV7-2 to TRBJ1-2, with 9 bases fitting TRBD1. This CDR3 region has 15 residues. Germline CDR1 SGHTA, CDR2 FQGNSA. V dropped 5 bases and J dropped 4; count of bases not matched to a gene: 8. DNA for the CDR3: TGTGCCAGCAGCATACAGGGGGCAGATGTCTATGGCTACACCTTC. Protein sequence: CASSIQGADVYGYTF.

The chain employs TRBV21-1 and TRBJ1-4. TRBV21-1 is designated a pseudogene. The length of the CDR3 is 15 residues. The CDR3 DNA sequence: TGTGCCAGCAGCAAACTAAGCCTTACGTGTGAAAAACTGTTTTTT. Translation gives CASSKLSLTCEKLFF.

The chain joins TRBV5-1 to TRBJ2-5; D not certain. Germline lookup yields CDR1 SGHRS and CDR2 YFSETQ. The V end was cut by 2 bases, the J end by 4 bases, with 12 bases between. The CDR3 is made up of 14 amino acids. The DNA of the CDR3 is TGCGCCAGCAGCTTCGGAGTAGTGGCAGAGACCCAGTACTTC. Encoded protein: CASSFGVVAETQYF.

Note on this clone: Other DNA sequences of this sample code for an identical CDR3. The chain combines TRBV6-5 with TRBJ1-1; no reliable D call. Germline CDR1 and CDR2: MNHEY and SVGAGI. The CDR3 has 11 amino acids. V gave up 4 bases and J gave up 5 bases, with 5 bases separating them. The CDR3 here is CASSSETEAFF. The CDR3 region has the DNA TGTGCCAGCAGTTCCGAGACTGAAGCTTTCTTT.

The chain employs TRBV6-5 and TRBJ2-1, with 9 bases lining up with TRBD2. Per germline, CDR1 MNHEY and CDR2 SVGAGI. The CDR3 is 15 residues long. V trimming: 1 base; J trimming: 6 bases; junction bases outside the gene matches: 4. In DNA form, the CDR3 reads TGTGCCAGCAGTTACTGGGGGACTAGCCCCAATGAGCAGTTCTTC. Amino acids: CASSYWGTSPNEQFF.

The gene calls are TRBV27 and TRBJ2-7; D possibly corresponds to TRBD2 (5 bases). V lost 4 bases and J 3 bases, leaving 13 bases between the germline ends. The CDR3 has 14 amino acids. Germline V lookup: CDR1 MNHEY, CDR2 SMNVEV (reference sequence). The CDR3 here is CASSSYGELYEQYF. CDR3 bases: TGTGCCAGCAGTTCATACGGGGAGCTCTACGAGCAGTACTTC.

The V and J genes are TRBV5-1 and TRBJ2-7, with D possibly TRBD2 on 6 matching bases. Germline V CDR1 and CDR2: SGHRS, YFSETQ. V lost 4 bases and J 0 bases, leaving 14 bases between the germline ends. This CDR3 is built from 15 residues. The CDR3 is CASSQQPTSSYEQYF. The CDR3 region has the DNA TGCGCCAGCAGCCAACAACCGACTAGCTCCTACGAGCAGTACTTC.

The rearrangement joins TRBV3-1 (or the pseudogene TRBV3-2) to TRBJ2-5; D is unclear. Germline CDR1 reads LGHDT; CDR2 reads YNNKEL (reference sequence). V was clipped by 0 bases and J by 0 bases, with 17 bases between them. The CDR3 has 18 amino acids. The CDR3 sequence: CASSQDIGVAKYQETQYF. The CDR3 region has the DNA TGTGCCAGCAGCCAAGATATAGGAGTAGCAAAGTACCAAGAGACCCAGTACTTC.

The chain combines TRBV4-3 with TRBJ1-6; D is unclear. Per germline, CDR1 LGHNA and CDR2 YSLEER. The CDR3 has 16 amino acids. Trimming shortened V by 0 bases and J by 1 base, and 7 bases separated the two germline ends. This chain's CDR3 is CASSQDRRSYNSPLHF. CDR3 DNA sequence: TGCGCCAGCAGCCAAGATCGGAGATCCTATAATTCACCCCTCCACTTT.

The chain has TRBV15 and TRBJ1-1; D gene uncertain. The germline V gene encodes CDR1 LNHNV and CDR2 YYDKDF (reference sequence). The CDR3 has 15 amino acids. V lost 1 base and J 1 base, leaving 10 bases between the germline ends. The CDR3 spells CATSRGAEGNTEAFF. CDR3 bases: TGTGCCACCAGCAGAGGGGCCGAGGGGAACACTGAAGCTTTCTTT. Full variable domain (missing parts from reference TRBV15 and TRBJ1-1): DAMVIQNPRYQVTQFGKPVTLSCSQTLNHNVMYWYQQKSSQAPKLLFHYYDKDFNNEADTPDNFQSRRPNTSFCFLDIRSPGLGDTAMYLCATSRGAEGNTEAFFGQGTRLTVV.

The V gene is TRBV7-3, the J gene TRBJ1-4; D is uncertain. The CDR3 loop spans 15 amino acids. V dropped 5 bases and J dropped 4 bases, with 14 bases sitting between them. From germline, CDR1 is SGHTA and CDR2 FQGTGA. The CDR3 nucleotides read TGTGCCAGCAGCCCGCCGAAGGCTTTTAATGAAAAACTGTTTTTT. Encoded protein: CASSPPKAFNEKLFF.

The count of this clone is one. The rearrangement uses TRBV29-1 and TRBJ2-6; unclear D gene. Looked up from germline, CDR1 is SQVTM and CDR2 is ANQGSEA. Between the trimmed V and J ends, which lost 3 bases and 2 bases, there was a span of 8 bases. The CDR3 runs 14 residues. The CDR3 spells CSVEAHPGANVLTF. CDR3 nucleotide sequence: TGCAGCGTTGAGGCCCACCCTGGGGCCAACGTCCTGACTTTC.

This clone was picked up many times. The chain recombines TRBV7-2 with TRBJ1-3, with D possibly matching TRBD1 (6 bases). The CDR3 length is 17 residues. Germline CDR1 is SGHTA and CDR2 is FQGNSA. With 4 bases removed from V and 2 bases from J, the gap between germline ends came to 18 bases. The CDR3 bases are TGTGCCAGCAGCTCGGGTCCCGGCAGGGGCCCTGGAAACACCATATATTTT. This sequence encodes CASSSGPGRGPGNTIYF. The variable domain in full, completed from reference TRBV7-2 and TRBJ1-3, reads GAGVSQSPSNKVTEKGKDVELRCDPISGHTALYWYRQSLGQGLEFLIYFQGNSAPDKSGLPSDRFSAERTGGSVSTLTIQRTQQEDSAVYLCASSSGPGRGPGNTIYFGEGSWLTVV.

This chain connects TRBV4-3 to TRBJ1-2, with unresolved D. The CDR3 runs to 15 residues. Germline values: CDR1 LGHNA, CDR2 YSLEER. Trimming took 1 base from V and 6 from J, leaving 15 bases between them. This chain's CDR3 is CASSQGVGGIDGYTF. The CDR3 DNA sequence: TGCGCCAGCAGCCAAGGGGTAGGCGGCATTGATGGCTACACCTTC.

The V and J genes are TRBV7-8 and TRBJ1-4; D might be TRBD1 (5 bases). Germline CDR1 is SGHVS and CDR2 is FQNEAQ. V lost 8 bases, J lost 0 bases, and 16 bases lay in between. The length of the CDR3 is 16 residues. Written as DNA, the CDR3 is TGTGCCAGCGCCTCGGGACCCTCTGCAACTAATGAAAAACTGTTTTTT. Translation: CASASGPSATNEKLFF. Combining the CDR3 with reference TRBV7-8 and TRBJ1-4 gives the whole variable domain GAGVSQSPRYKVAKRGQDVALRCDPISGHVSLFWYQQALGQGPEFLTYFQNEAQLDKSGLPSDRFFAERPEGSVSTLKIQRTQQEDSAVYLCASASGPSATNEKLFFGSGTQLSVL.

This sequence joins TRBV20-1 and TRBJ1-1; no reliable D call. The germline CDR1 and CDR2 sequences are DFQATT and SNEGSKA (reference sequence). Trimming stripped 3 bases from V and 5 bases from J, with 7 bases between. The CDR3 loop spans 11 amino acids. CDR3: CSASGETEAFF. For the CDR3, the DNA is TGCAGTGCTAGCGGGGAGACTGAAGCTTTCTTT.

The rearrangement links TRBV27 to TRBJ2-5; 11 bases align to TRBD1. CDR1 is MNHEY and CDR2 is SMNVEV in the germline V gene (reference sequence). V gave up 3 bases and J gave up 10 bases; unmatched junction bases: 10. This CDR3 has 15 amino acids. CDR3 DNA: TGTGCCAGCAGTTTGGTTATAGGGACAGGGGGTGACCAGTACTTC. This sequence encodes CASSLVIGTGGDQYF.

The chain carries TRBV7-3 and TRBJ2-3; 7 positions agree with TRBD2. This CDR3 contains 17 residues. Germline V lookup: CDR1 SGHTA, CDR2 FQGTGA. The junction had 13 bases not matched to a gene; V was cut back by 5 bases and J by 2 bases. CDR3 in amino acids: CASSPIISGPITDTQYF. DNA for the CDR3: TGTGCCAGCAGCCCCATCATTAGCGGGCCTATCACAGATACGCAGTATTTT.

The chain couples TRBV7-2 to TRBJ2-7, with 11 bases matching TRBD1. Germline trimming cut 4 bases from V and 1 base from J; bases unmatched to any gene: 3. Germline V CDR1 and CDR2: SGHTA, FQGNSA. The CDR3 is made up of 15 amino acids. In DNA, the CDR3 is TGTGCCAGCAGCTGGGACAGGGGGGGTTCCTACGAGCAGTACTTC. It translates to CASSWDRGGSYEQYF.

The chain joins TRBV2 to TRBJ2-7, with D unclear. Trimming stripped 8 bases from V and 2 bases from J, with 10 bases between. From germline, CDR1 is SNHLY and CDR2 FYNNEI. The length of the CDR3 is 12 residues. This chain's CDR3 is CASGEGTYEQYF. The CDR3 DNA sequence: TGTGCCAGCGGCGAAGGAACCTACGAGCAGTACTTC.

V and J are TRBV5-6 and TRBJ2-5, with a tentative D call TRBD2 (6 bases). Germline CDR1 is SGHDT and CDR2 is YYEEEE. This CDR3 is built from 15 residues. V was cut by 4 bases and J by 3 bases, with 16 bases left in between. The CDR3 is CASSLRVSGEETQYF. In nucleotides, the CDR3 is TGTGCCAGCAGCCTTAGGGTATCGGGAGAAGAGACCCAGTACTTC.

The rearrangement links TRBV11-2 to TRBJ2-5, with D possibly matching TRBD1 (7 bases). In germline, CDR1 is SGHAT, CDR2 FQNNGV. The CDR3 has 15 amino acids. With 5 bases removed from V and 4 bases from J, the gap between germline ends came to 17 bases. This chain's CDR3 is CASSPMVQGGETQYF. The CDR3 bases are TGTGCCAGCAGCCCCATGGTCCAGGGGGGAGAGACCCAGTACTTC.

CDR3 protein: CASSPQVLSYGYTF. In nucleotides, the CDR3 is TGTGCCAGCAGCCCACAGGTTCTTAGCTATGGCTACACCTTC. The genes are TRBV27 and TRBJ1-2; TRBD1 might be the D (5 bases). Germline CDR1 reads MNHEY; CDR2 reads SMNVEV (reference sequence). With 6 bases removed from V and 4 bases from J, the gap between germline ends came to 15 bases. The CDR3 spans 14 residues.

The chain uses TRBV20-1 and TRBJ2-5; 7 positions match TRBD2. The germline V gene has CDR1 DFQATT and CDR2 SNEGSKA (reference sequence). V was pared by 3 bases and J by 3 bases, with 7 bases of the junction left unmatched. The CDR3 totals 14 residues. DNA of the CDR3: TGCAGTGCTAGTGGGGGGGTTACGAAAGAGACCCAGTACTTC. Its protein is CSASGGVTKETQYF.

This clone showed up just once. The rearrangement uses TRBV18 and TRBJ2-7; possibly TRBD1 or TRBD2 for D (6 bases each). CDR3 size: 16 residues. Per germline, CDR1 KGHSH and CDR2 LQKENI. Trimming pared 3 bases from V and 0 bases from J, leaving 15 bases between. The CDR3 reads CASSPRGGRSSYEQYF. The DNA of the CDR3 is TGTGCCAGCTCACCCCGAGGGGGGAGGAGCTCCTACGAGCAGTACTTC.

This clone was detected only once. The genes are TRBV5-4 and TRBJ1-1; TRBD1 might be the D (6 bases). The germline gives CDR1 SGHNT, CDR2 YYREEE (reference sequence). The CDR3 extends over 13 amino acids. The V and J ends lost 5 bases and 2 bases respectively, with 10 bases between them. The CDR3 spells CASRQGSNTEAFF. CDR3 nucleotide sequence: TGTGCCAGCAGACAGGGATCCAACACTGAAGCTTTCTTT.

CDR3 DNA: TGTGCCAGCAAGGTACTAGCTGGGTACAATGAGCAGTTCTTC. It yields the protein CASKVLAGYNEQFF. This chain connects TRBV2 to TRBJ2-1, with a tentative D call TRBD2 (6 bases). The CDR3 is 14 amino acids. Germline assignment: CDR1 SNHLY and CDR2 FYNNEI. V shed 7 bases and J shed 4 bases, with 14 bases lying between them.

The chain recombines TRBV18 with TRBJ1-2; D remains ambiguous. The V end was cut by 3 bases, the J end by 2 bases, with 7 bases between. From germline, CDR1 is KGHSH and CDR2 LQKENI. The CDR3 totals 13 residues. CDR3 sequence (DNA): TGTGCCAGCTCACCGGCGGTGAACTATGGCTACACCTTC. Translated: CASSPAVNYGYTF.

The V gene is TRBV7-2, the J gene TRBJ2-1; 9 bases are shared with TRBD1. The germline V gene has CDR1 SGHTA and CDR2 FQGNSA. The CDR3 has 13 amino acids. The junction had 7 bases not matched to a gene; V was cut back by 4 bases and J by 12 bases. In DNA form, the CDR3 reads TGTGCCAGCAGCTCCGACAGGGACAGGGTGCAGTTCTTC. Its protein is CASSSDRDRVQFF.

The rearrangement joins TRBV29-1 to TRBJ2-1, with D unresolved. This CDR3 spans 13 amino acids. Germline CDR1 SQVTM, CDR2 ANQGSEA. Trimming removed 7 bases from V and 9 bases from J, with 19 bases in between. CDR3 protein: CSAANIVQPEQFF. In DNA, the CDR3 is TGCAGCGCTGCAAATATCGTGCAGCCTGAGCAGTTCTTC.

The chain links TRBV6-4 to TRBJ1-5; no clear D gene. CDR1 is MRHNA and CDR2 is SNTAGT in the germline V gene. Trimming left V 0 bases short and J 1 base short, with 13 bases between. There are 17 residues in the CDR3. CDR3 loop: CASSDSNLGPSNQPQHF. In DNA, the CDR3 is TGTGCCAGCAGTGACTCGAATCTCGGGCCCAGCAATCAGCCCCAGCATTTT.

The chain is built from TRBV20-1 and TRBJ2-1; D is unclear. Germline CDR1 reads DFQATT; CDR2 reads SNEGSKA (reference sequence). The CDR3 contains 15 residues. V was shortened by 3 bases and J by 0 bases, with 12 bases between the two germline ends. The CDR3 nucleotides read TGCAGTGCTAGTCTTTTACCGAGCTCCTACAATGAGCAGTTCTTC. This translates into CSASLLPSSYNEQFF.